The next 11 T cell receptor beta chains were all read from a single sample in a study of cytomegalovirus exposure and HLA in healthy donors listed by TCRdb under 2017. The receptor library was made with the immunoSEQ multiplex PCR assay. TCRdb mirrors the immuneACCESS table, restricted to in-frame sequences. Some clones are absent from its copies; in checked studies, under half trace to an unresolved V gene, and the reason for the others is unknown. The sample table holds tens of thousands of clones, of which over 85% were seen once. Together, the top ten hold about 4.3% of the sample. Material for sequencing was PBMCs. Source of these receptors: a man between 18 and 29 years old in good health and CMV-seropositive.

The chain uses TRBV6-5 and TRBJ2-5; perhaps TRBD2 as D (5 bases). The V gene lost 8 bases and the J gene lost 3 bases, with 13 bases spanning the gap. The CDR3 runs 13 residues. Germline CDR1 and CDR2: MNHEY and SVGAGI. CDR3 protein: CASGSRAEETQYF. The CDR3 DNA sequence: TGTGCCAGCGGGTCGCGAGCGGAAGAGACCCAGTACTTC.

This clone was recorded once. The V call is TRBV2, the J call TRBJ2-3, with D perhaps matching TRBD2 (5 bases). Between the trimmed V and J ends, which lost 3 bases and 5 bases, there was a span of 12 bases. From germline, CDR1 is SNHLY and CDR2 FYNNEI. The CDR3 loop spans 14 amino acids. The CDR3 DNA reads as TGTGCCAGCAGTGAGGGTCCTGAGGGAGATACGCAGTATTTT. Protein sequence: CASSEGPEGDTQYF.

The V call is TRBV4-1, the J call TRBJ2-6; D gene uncertain. Germline CDR1 reads MGHRA; CDR2 reads YSYEKL. This CDR3 region has 17 residues. Trimming removed 0 bases at V and 0 bases at J, with 9 bases between. CDR3 sequence reads: CASSQDPVYSGANVLTF. The CDR3 region has the DNA TGCGCCAGCAGCCAAGATCCGGTCTACTCTGGGGCCAACGTCCTGACTTTC.

The chain is built from TRBV30 and TRBJ1-2, with TRBD1 as a possible D gene (6 bases). V shed 7 bases and J shed 6 bases, with 18 bases lying between them. CDR1 is GTSNPN, CDR2 SVGIG, per germline (reference sequence). The CDR3 contains 13 residues. CDR3 nucleotide sequence: TGTGCCTCCAGAGGGGGGGGCGCTGATGGCTACACCTTC. Residues: CASRGGGADGYTF. The full variable domain, with the rest looked up from reference TRBV30 and TRBJ1-2, is SQTIHQWPATLVQPVGSPLSLECTVEGTSNPNLYWYRQAAGRGLQLLFYSVGIGQISSEVPQNLSASRPQDRQFILSSKKLLLSDSGFYLCASRGGGADGYTFGSGTRLTVV.

This chain joins TRBV18 and TRBJ1-1; TRBD1 matches 11 bases. This CDR3 has 16 amino acids. Losses at the gene ends were 6 bases for V and 4 bases for J; bases not matched to a gene: 10. The V gene's germline CDR1 is KGHSH and CDR2 LQKENI. The CDR3 reads CASSPGTGGGGTEAFF. The CDR3 bases are TGTGCCAGCTCCCCGGGGACAGGGGGAGGAGGCACTGAAGCTTTCTTT.

V is TRBV29-1 and J is TRBJ2-1; 10 nucleotides line up with TRBD2. The CDR3 covers 17 residues. Germline CDR1 SQVTM, CDR2 ANQGSEA. J lost 9 bases, V lost 3 bases, and 17 bases had no gene match. As DNA, the CDR3 is TGCAGCGTTGACCCGCTGAAAGCGGGAGGGTCCTATGGTGAGCAGTTCTTC. Protein sequence: CSVDPLKAGGSYGEQFF.

The chain links TRBV25-1 to TRBJ2-5; D is possibly TRBD2 (7 bases). Germline V lookup: CDR1 MGHDK, CDR2 SYGVNS. V gave up 2 bases and J gave up 5 bases, with 12 bases separating them. The CDR3 totals 14 residues. CDR3 in amino acids: CASSEAGARETQYF. CDR3 in DNA: TGTGCCAGCAGTGAAGCGGGGGCTCGGGAGACCCAGTACTTC.

V gene TRBV19 combines with J gene TRBJ2-4, with 8 bases that match TRBD1. V trimming: 5 bases; J trimming: 6 bases; junction bases outside the gene matches: 9. The CDR3 spans 15 residues. From germline, CDR1 is LNHDA and CDR2 SQIVND (reference sequence). The CDR3 here is CASSETGADPNIQYF. The DNA for the CDR3 is TGTGCCAGTAGTGAGACAGGGGCCGATCCAAACATTCAGTACTTC.

The chain recombines TRBV30 with TRBJ1-2; no reliable D call. V was clipped by 5 bases and J by 0 bases, with 10 bases between them. The CDR3 is 13 amino acids. Per the germline V gene, CDR1 is GTSNPN and CDR2 is SVGIG (reference sequence). The CDR3 nucleotides are TGTGCCTGGGCACCCGGGACTAACTATGGCTACACCTTC. Amino acid sequence: CAWAPGTNYGYTF.

This clone was counted once. The chain has TRBV10-3 and TRBJ2-7; maybe TRBD1 (6 bases). CDR3 length: 13 residues. V was pared by 4 bases and J by 7 bases, with 14 bases between. Germline V gene data show CDR1 as ENHRY and CDR2 as SYGVKD. Here the CDR3 DNA reads TGTGCCATCAGTGCCAGGGGTTCGATGGAGCAGTACTTC. Protein: CAISARGSMEQYF.

V and J are TRBV29-1 and TRBJ2-1, with 15 positions matching TRBD2. The trim removed 3 bases at V and 8 bases at J, leaving 11 bases unmatched. The germline V gene has CDR1 SQVTM and CDR2 ANQGSEA. This CDR3 is built from 17 residues. This CDR3 reads CSVEPHAGLAGGHEQFF. The DNA for the CDR3 is TGCAGCGTTGAGCCCCACGCCGGACTAGCGGGAGGGCATGAGCAGTTCTTC.